This T cell receptor beta chain is drawn from a study of shared clonotypes between healthy human individuals. The CDR3 has 16 amino acids. From germline, CDR1 is MDHEN and CDR2 SYDVKM. Trimming took off 1 base at V and 7 bases at J, with 20 bases between the two ends. The protocol was immunoSEQ multiplex PCR, while the TCRdb copy is restricted to in-frame clones and leaves out a portion. The profile shows 200,000 to 250,000 clones, approximately 65% of them singletons. A single count supports this clone. This TCR came from a young man in good health. The sample consisted of memory CD4+ T cells sorted from blood. Indicated subset: CD45RA-negative fraction. The chain has TRBV28 and TRBJ2-7, with a weak D call TRBD2 (6 bases). CDR3 loop: CASSLLGGTQMVEQYF. The DNA of the CDR3 is TGTGCCAGCAGTTTATTAGGCGGGACGCAGATGGTAGAGCAGTACTTC.